Here is one T cell receptor beta chain with its context. The data were obtained in a study of blood T cell repertoires in COVID-19. Assay used: immunoSEQ multiplex PCR; TCRdb lists only in-frame clones, some missing. The sample has about 210,000 clones, 83% seen once. The source material was peripheral blood. The receptor was derived from a woman aged 40 to 55 with active or convalescent COVID-19.

This CDR3 reads CASSYTSGPLFGTGELFF. CDR3 coding DNA: TGTGCCAGCAGTTATACTAGCGGGCCTCTATTCGGTACCGGGGAGCTGTTTTTT. V usage is TRBV6-2 or TRBV6-3 and J usage is TRBJ2-2, with TRBD2 matching over 9 bases. The CDR3 runs to 18 residues. The junction had 13 bases not matched to a gene; V was cut back by 3 bases and J by 5 bases. CDR1 and CDR2 from the germline V gene are MNHEY and SVGEGT.